This T cell receptor beta chain was recovered during a study of blood T cell repertoires in COVID-19. Produced via immunoSEQ multiplex PCR; TCRdb's table is partial and in-frame only. The sample contains about 72,000 clones, less than 85% of which appear only once. This CDR3 contains 15 residues. Trimming removed 5 bases at V and 0 bases at J, with 11 bases between. The V gene's germline CDR1 is SEHNR and CDR2 FQNEAQ (reference sequence). The sequencing input was peripheral blood. This TCR derives from a man aged 55-75 years with acute or convalescent COVID-19. The gene calls are TRBV7-9 and TRBJ1-3; D is undetermined. CDR3 amino acids: CASSPGGRSGNTIYF. The DNA of the CDR3 is TGTGCCAGCAGCCCCGGAGGCCGCTCTGGAAACACCATATATTTT. Variable domain in full (rest from reference TRBV7-9 and TRBJ1-3): DTGVSQNPRHKITKRGQNVTFRCDPISEHNRLYWYRQTLGQGPEFLTYFQNEAQLEKSRLLSDRFSAERPKGSFSTLEIQRTEQGDSAMYLCASSPGGRSGNTIYFGEGSWLTVV.